These 19 T cell receptor beta chains came from one sample sequenced in a study of T cell changes during pregnancy in multiple sclerosis. Sequenced by immunoSEQ multiplex PCR; TCRdb stores in-frame clones only, minus some. The data show tens of thousands of clones, with approximately 90% seen just once and 0.35% to 0.4% held by the top ten. Material: CD4+ T cells from peripheral blood mononuclear cells, obtained before pregnancy. These receptor sequences come from a female donor with multiple sclerosis, enrolled in a pregnancy study.

The chain joins TRBV10-3 to TRBJ2-3, with TRBD2 matching over 7 bases. This CDR3 comprises 17 residues. Germline CDR1 is ENHRY and CDR2 is SYGVKD. With V trimmed by 3 bases and J by 0 bases, 9 bases remained unmatched. This CDR3 reads CAISDLAAFLSTDTQYF. The DNA of the CDR3 is TGTGCCATCAGTGATCTAGCGGCCTTCCTTAGCACAGATACGCAGTATTTT.

This chain joins TRBV2 and TRBJ2-3; TRBD2 matches 7 bases. The length of the CDR3 is 15 residues. Germline V gene lookup returns CDR1 SNHLY and CDR2 FYNNEI. V shed 6 bases and J 4 bases; nucleotides not matched to a gene: 10. CDR3: CASRGLGGRSDTQYF. In DNA form, the CDR3 reads TGTGCCAGCAGGGGCCTGGGCGGGAGATCAGATACGCAGTATTTT.

CDR3 DNA: TGTGCCAGTAGTATAGATTTTAGTCCAGGGGACACTGAAGCTTTCTTT. Protein: CASSIDFSPGDTEAFF. The chain carries TRBV19 and TRBJ1-1; D perhaps matches TRBD1 (6 bases). With 0 bases removed from V and 3 bases from J, the gap between germline ends came to 14 bases. Per the germline V gene, CDR1 is LNHDA and CDR2 is SQIVND (reference sequence). The CDR3 spans 16 residues.

The V gene is TRBV4-3, the J gene TRBJ2-2; TRBD1 agrees at 11 bases. This CDR3 spans 16 amino acids. After removal of 2 bases from V and 7 bases from J, the junction contained 6 bases not matched to a gene. The germline V gene has CDR1 LGHNA and CDR2 YSLEER. In DNA form, the CDR3 reads TGCGCCAGCAGCCAAACGGACAGGGGGCGAGGCGGGGAGCTGTTTTTT. Protein product: CASSQTDRGRGGELFF.

The chain has TRBV6-1 and TRBJ2-3, with unresolved D. The V end lost 0 bases, the J end lost 0 bases, and 7 bases lay between the germline ends. Germline CDR1 is MNHNS and CDR2 is SASEGT. This CDR3 has 15 residues. For the CDR3, the DNA is TGTGCCAGCAGTGAAGCGGGCAGGAGCACAGATACGCAGTATTTT. Its protein product is CASSEAGRSTDTQYF.

The chain combines TRBV18 with TRBJ1-1; 9 bases line up with TRBD1. The ends lost 4 bases at V and 1 base at J; junction bases unmatched: 4. The CDR3 loop spans 15 amino acids. Germline CDR1 is KGHSH and CDR2 is LQKENI. CDR3 residues: CASSLLDRGNTEAFF. DNA of the CDR3: TGTGCCAGCTCACTACTGGACAGGGGGAACACTGAAGCTTTCTTT.

V usage is TRBV19 and J usage is TRBJ2-3; 10 positions match TRBD2. J gave up 4 bases and V 6 bases, and 7 bases lay outside the gene matches. Germline V gene sequence: CDR1 LNHDA, CDR2 SQIVND (reference sequence). The CDR3 is made up of 15 amino acids. The CDR3 DNA reads TGTGCCAGTAGGCCAGCTAGCGGGAGATCAGATACGCAGTATTTT. This translates into CASRPASGRSDTQYF.

The rearrangement joins TRBV25-1 to TRBJ1-1; 12 nucleotides agree with TRBD1. V dropped 6 bases and J dropped 8; count of bases not matched to a gene: 10. Germline V gives CDR1 MGHDK, CDR2 SYGVNS. CDR3 length: 15 amino acids. Here the CDR3 DNA reads TGTGCCAGCAGGGGACAGGGGGCCGTACTCAGCGAAGCTTTCTTT. Translation gives CASRGQGAVLSEAFF. Full variable domain (remainder filled in from reference TRBV25-1 and TRBJ1-1): EADIYQTPRYLVIGTGKKITLECSQTMGHDKMYWYQQDPGMELHLIHYSYGVNSTEKGDLSSESTVSRIRTEHFPLTLESARPSHTSQYLCASRGQGAVLSEAFFGQGTRLTVV.

The chain employs TRBV15 and TRBJ2-2, with TRBD1 as a possible D gene (5 bases). The CDR3 has 17 amino acids. The V gene lost 3 bases and the J gene lost 0 bases, with 14 bases spanning the gap. Germline values: CDR1 LNHNV, CDR2 YYDKDF (reference sequence). The CDR3 bases are TGTGCCACCAGCAGCTTCAAAGGGGCGGCGAACACCGGGGAGCTGTTTTTT. Translation: CATSSFKGAANTGELFF.

This clone showed up just once. CDR3 protein: CASSQDDMSPTGELFF. The CDR3, as DNA: TGCGCCAGCAGCCAAGACGACATGAGCCCCACCGGGGAGCTGTTTTTT. The chain has TRBV4-3 and TRBJ2-2; no firm D call. The CDR3 has 16 amino acids. The germline V gene has CDR1 LGHNA and CDR2 YSLEER. Trimming removed 0 bases at V and 4 bases at J, with 12 bases between.

This chain uses TRBV4-2 with TRBJ2-1; 7 nucleotides align to TRBD2. V was pared by 1 base and J by 9 bases, with 6 bases of the junction left unmatched. Germline values: CDR1 LGHNA, CDR2 YNFKEQ. This CDR3 is 14 amino acids long. The CDR3 sequence: CASSQGDSGAEQFF. CDR3 in DNA: TGTGCCAGCAGCCAAGGTGACAGCGGGGCTGAGCAGTTCTTC.

A single count supports this clone. This chain links TRBV18 with TRBJ1-1; TRBD1 is a possible D gene (6 bases). V lost 4 bases and J lost 3, with 21 bases in between. Germline lookup yields CDR1 KGHSH and CDR2 LQKENI. The CDR3 is 17 amino acids. CDR3: CASSQGTGIGRDTEAFF. The CDR3, as DNA: TGTGCCAGCTCACAGGGTACAGGGATTGGACGGGACACTGAAGCTTTCTTT.

The gene calls are TRBV5-1 and TRBJ2-7, with D perhaps TRBD2 (6 bases). CDR1 and CDR2 (germline): SGHRS, YFSETQ. The V end was cut by 3 bases, the J end by 0 bases, with 10 bases between. This CDR3 is 14 amino acids long. DNA for the CDR3: TGCGCCAGCAGCTCGGAGGGCCACTCCTACGAGCAGTACTTC. Residues: CASSSEGHSYEQYF.

The chain is built from TRBV19 and TRBJ1-1; D gene uncertain. V gave up 5 bases and J gave up 6 bases, with 13 bases separating them. The CDR3 sequence is 13 residues long. CDR1 is LNHDA and CDR2 is SQIVND in the germline V gene (reference sequence). The CDR3 region is CASSFIRSSEAFF. The CDR3 DNA sequence: TGTGCCAGTAGTTTTATTAGGAGCTCTGAAGCTTTCTTT.

The V gene is TRBV28, the J gene TRBJ1-1; TRBD1 is a possible D gene (5 bases). Looked up from germline, CDR1 is MDHEN and CDR2 is SYDVKM. The V end lost 10 bases, the J end lost 6 bases, and 12 bases lay between the germline ends. CDR3 size: 11 residues. CDR3 sequence: CATRGKPEAFF. The CDR3 DNA sequence: TGTGCCACCCGGGGGAAGCCTGAAGCTTTCTTT.

The CDR3 is CSVRSGTANTEAFF. The DNA for the CDR3 is TGCAGCGTCCGTTCCGGGACAGCAAACACTGAAGCTTTCTTT. This chain uses TRBV29-1 with TRBJ1-1; 7 nucleotides agree with TRBD1. Unmatched junction bases numbered 9, after V lost 6 bases and J lost 2 bases. The CDR3 extends over 14 amino acids. Germline V gene lookup returns CDR1 SQVTM and CDR2 ANQGSEA.

The chain carries TRBV18 and TRBJ1-2, with TRBD1 matching over 7 bases. This CDR3 has 13 residues. Germline loops: CDR1 KGHSH, CDR2 LQKENI. V was clipped by 3 bases and J by 4 bases; unmatched bases: 2. For the CDR3, the DNA is TGTGCCAGCTCACCCAGGGGGACCTATGGCTACACCTTC. Amino acids: CASSPRGTYGYTF.

The CDR3 is CASSFGLAENTGELFF. The CDR3 DNA reads TGTGCCAGCAGCTTTGGACTAGCGGAGAACACCGGGGAGCTGTTTTTT. The chain carries TRBV7-2 and TRBJ2-2, with TRBD2 matching over 10 bases. Germline V gene data show CDR1 as SGHTA and CDR2 as FQGNSA. The CDR3 has 16 amino acids. The ends lost 3 bases at V and 1 base at J; junction bases unmatched: 2.

The V gene is TRBV5-1, the J gene TRBJ1-2, with 9 bases matching TRBD1. CDR1 and CDR2 (germline): SGHRS, YFSETQ. This CDR3 is built from 15 residues. With V trimmed by 5 bases and J by 2 bases, 7 bases remained unmatched. CDR3 sequence reads: CASREGTGRNYGYTF. The CDR3 region has the DNA TGCGCCAGCAGAGAAGGGACAGGGCGCAACTATGGCTACACCTTC. The full variable domain, its missing parts supplied by reference TRBV5-1 and TRBJ1-2, is KAGVTQTPRYLIKTRGQQVTLSCSPISGHRSVSWYQQTPGQGLQFLFEYFSETQRNKGNFPGRFSGRQFSNSRSEMNVSTLELGDSALYLCASREGTGRNYGYTFGSGTRLTVV.